The 5 T cell receptor beta chains presented below share a single source sample, sequenced in a study of blood T cell repertoires in COVID-19. Some clones are missing from TCRdb's copy, which holds only in-frame ones; the method was immunoSEQ multiplex PCR. The sample consists of a few hundred thousand clones, 80% to 90% of them appearing once. What was sequenced was peripheral blood. The source is a woman between 50 and 59 years old with COVID-19, enrolled during active disease.

The chain links TRBV5-1 to TRBJ2-3; TRBD2 matches at 13 bases. CDR1 is SGHRS, CDR2 YFSETQ, per germline. V lost 3 bases to trimming and J lost 5 bases; unmatched junction nucleotides: 3. This CDR3 is 15 amino acids long. The CDR3 region has the DNA TGCGCCAGCAGCTCGGGACTAGCGGGAAAAGATACGCAGTATTTT. Its protein is CASSSGLAGKDTQYF.

The J gene is TRBJ1-4, the V gene TRBV7-9, with TRBD1 matching 7 bases. Germline values: CDR1 SEHNR, CDR2 FQNEAQ (reference sequence). This CDR3 has 16 amino acids. V shed 5 bases, J shed 2 bases, and the junction held 8 bases outside the gene matches. CDR3 DNA sequence: TGTGCCAGCAGCCCGCGGGGGGGACAGACTAATGAAAAACTGTTTTTT. It yields the protein CASSPRGGQTNEKLFF. Combining the CDR3 with reference TRBV7-9 and TRBJ1-4 gives the whole variable domain DTGVSQNPRHKITKRGQNVTFRCDPISEHNRLYWYRQTLGQGPEFLTYFQNEAQLEKSRLLSDRFSAERPKGSFSTLEIQRTEQGDSAMYLCASSPRGGQTNEKLFFGSGTQLSVL.

The chain employs TRBV19 and TRBJ2-2, with 9 bases that match TRBD1. The CDR3 totals 16 residues. J was trimmed by 0 bases and V by 6 bases; bases with no gene match: 5. In germline, CDR1 is LNHDA, CDR2 SQIVND (reference sequence). The CDR3 region has the DNA TGTGCCAGTAGGGGGGGACAGGGCGCGAACACCGGGGAGCTGTTTTTT. Translation gives CASRGGQGANTGELFF.

This chain connects TRBV18 to TRBJ1-2; TRBD1 agrees at 10 bases. This CDR3 has 15 residues. Germline V lookup: CDR1 KGHSH, CDR2 LQKENI. Unmatched junction bases numbered 7, after V lost 6 bases and J lost 3 bases. CDR3 loop: CASSVGTGADYGYTF. Here the CDR3 DNA reads TGTGCCAGCTCGGTTGGGACAGGGGCGGACTATGGCTACACCTTC.

This clone showed up just once. The chain is built from TRBV13 and TRBJ2-7; possible D gene TRBD2, 6 bases. The V end was cut by 4 bases, the J end by 1 base, with 17 bases between. Germline V gene sequence: CDR1 PRHDT, CDR2 FYEKMQ (reference sequence). The CDR3 consists of 16 residues. CDR3 sequence reads: CASSSTQNSGSYEQYF. Here the CDR3 DNA reads TGTGCCAGCAGCTCTACCCAAAATAGCGGTTCCTACGAGCAGTACTTC.